This T cell receptor (beta chain) was profiled in a study of blood T cell repertoires in COVID-19. TCRdb's copy holds only in-frame clones and misses some; the assay was immunoSEQ multiplex PCR. The table has roughly 120,000 clones, 75% to 90% seen once. This clone was detected only once. The sample taken for sequencing was peripheral blood. This sequence was found in a woman between 45 and 65 years old with acute or convalescent COVID-19.

The CDR3 reads CASSMGGLTYEQYF. The CDR3 DNA follows: TGTGCCAGTAGTATGGGGGGACTTACCTACGAGCAGTACTTC. The V call is TRBV19, the J call TRBJ2-7, with D perhaps matching TRBD2 (6 bases). The germline V and J ends were trimmed by 3 bases and 2 bases, with 11 bases remaining between them. The CDR3 runs 14 residues. Germline lookup yields CDR1 LNHDA and CDR2 SQIVND (reference sequence).